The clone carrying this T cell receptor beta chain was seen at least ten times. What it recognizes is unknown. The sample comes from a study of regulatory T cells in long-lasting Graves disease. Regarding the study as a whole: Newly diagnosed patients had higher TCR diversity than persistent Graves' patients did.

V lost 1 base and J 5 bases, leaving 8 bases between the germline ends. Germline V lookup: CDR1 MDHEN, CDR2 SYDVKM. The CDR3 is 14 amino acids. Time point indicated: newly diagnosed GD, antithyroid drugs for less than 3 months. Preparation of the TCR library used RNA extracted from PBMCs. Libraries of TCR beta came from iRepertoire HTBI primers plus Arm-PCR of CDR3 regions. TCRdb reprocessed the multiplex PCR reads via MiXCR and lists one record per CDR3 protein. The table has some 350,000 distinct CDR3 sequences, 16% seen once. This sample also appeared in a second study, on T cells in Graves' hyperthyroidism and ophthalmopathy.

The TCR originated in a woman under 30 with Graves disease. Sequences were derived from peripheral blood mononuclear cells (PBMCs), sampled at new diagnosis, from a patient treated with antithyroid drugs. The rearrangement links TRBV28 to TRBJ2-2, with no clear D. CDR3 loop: CASSLSPLTGELFF. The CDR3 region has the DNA TGTGCCAGCAGTTTATCCCCATTAACCGGGGAGCTGTTTTTT. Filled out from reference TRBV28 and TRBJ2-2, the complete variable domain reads DVKVTQSSRYLVKRTGEKVFLECVQDMDHENMFWYRQDPGLGLRLIYFSYDVKMKEKGDIPEGYSVSREKKERFSLILESASTNQTSMYLCASSLSPLTGELFFGEGSRLTVL.